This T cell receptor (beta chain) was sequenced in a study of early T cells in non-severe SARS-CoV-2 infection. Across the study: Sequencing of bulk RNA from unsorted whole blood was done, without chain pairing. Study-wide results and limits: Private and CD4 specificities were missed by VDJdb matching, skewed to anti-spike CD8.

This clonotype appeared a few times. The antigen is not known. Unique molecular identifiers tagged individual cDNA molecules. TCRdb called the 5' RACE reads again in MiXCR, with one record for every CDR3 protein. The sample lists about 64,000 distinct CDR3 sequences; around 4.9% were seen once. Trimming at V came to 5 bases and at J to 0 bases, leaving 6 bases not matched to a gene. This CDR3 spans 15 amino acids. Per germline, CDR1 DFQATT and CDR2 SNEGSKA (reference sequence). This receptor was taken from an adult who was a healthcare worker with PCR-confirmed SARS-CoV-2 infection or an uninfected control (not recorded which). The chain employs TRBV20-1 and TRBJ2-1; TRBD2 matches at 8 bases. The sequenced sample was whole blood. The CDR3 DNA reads TGCAGTGCTCCTAGCGGGCGAGGCTCCTACAATGAGCAGTTCTTC. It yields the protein CSAPSGRGSYNEQFF.